Listed below are T cell receptor beta chains from one sample, sequenced in a study of blood T cell repertoires in COVID-19. Repertoires were generated with immunoSEQ multiplex PCR, while TCRdb's copy carries only in-frame clones and drops some. The sample has tens of thousands of clones, approximately 92% seen once; the top ten hold 2% to 2.5%. The sequenced material came from peripheral blood. All receptors derive from a man aged 55-75 years with acute or convalescent COVID-19. Each CDR3 is given with its conserved first and last residue. A D gene is named only where the DNA matches it firmly. Expanded clones get a size class; other rows say once, few or many, or leave the size out.

>NA|TRBV6-5|TRBJ2-1|NA
CASSYRVGGNEQFF
TGTGCCAGCAGTTACAGGGTTGGAGGCAATGAGCAGTTCTTC
>NA|TRBV30|TRBJ1-1|NA
CAWSVGQRISNTEAFF
TGTGCCTGGAGTGTCGGACAGAGAATTTCGAACACTGAAGCTTTCTTT
>NA|TRBV5-1|TRBJ2-7|NA
CASGQGLGTRGKSYEQYF
TGCGCCAGCGGGCAGGGGCTAGGGACACGGGGAAAATCCTACGAGCAGTACTTC
>TRBD1|TRBV27|TRBJ1-5|NA
CASSFSGQGRNQPQHF
TGTGCCAGCAGTTTCTCGGGACAGGGACGGAATCAGCCCCAGCATTTT
>NA|TRBV2|TRBJ2-1|NA
CASSEPRGEQFF
TGTGCCAGCAGTGAACCCCGCGGTGAGCAGTTCTTC
>NA|TRBV19|TRBJ1-4|NA
CASSIGLQEKLFF
TGTGCCAGTAGTATAGGACTACAGGAAAAACTGTTTTTT
>NA|TRBV7-2|TRBJ1-2|NA
CASSPRGGVSGYTF
TGTGCCAGCAGCCCCCGAGGGGGTGTGAGTGGCTACACCTTC
>NA|TRBV9|TRBJ1-3|NA
CASSVAGTASLRNTIYF
TGTGCCAGCAGCGTAGCGGGAACAGCCTCACTTAGAAACACCATATATTTT
>NA|TRBV9|TRBJ2-7|NA
CASSAPEASYEQYF
TGTGCCAGCAGCGCCCCGGAGGCGTCTTACGAGCAGTACTTC
>NA|TRBV2|TRBJ2-2|NA
CASRQTLGELFF
TGTGCCAGCAGACAGACCTTAGGGGAGCTGTTTTTT
>NA|TRBV7-8|TRBJ1-3|NA
CASSSAAAGGSPSGNTIYF
TGTGCCAGCAGCTCCGCCGCGGCGGGGGGATCTCCCTCTGGAAACACCATATATTTT
>TRBD1|TRBV6-2/TRBV6-3|TRBJ1-4|NA
CASSFGQGGEKLFF
TGTGCCAGCAGTTTCGGACAGGGAGGTGAAAAACTGTTTTTT
>TRBD2|TRBV6-5|TRBJ2-7|NA
CASTSGRRYLYEQYF
TGTGCCAGCACTAGCGGGAGAAGATACCTCTACGAGCAGTACTTC
>NA|TRBV11-3|TRBJ2-2|once
CASSSHLGGNTGELFF
TGTGCCAGCAGCTCGCACTTGGGGGGTAACACCGGGGAGCTGTTTTTT
>TRBD1|TRBV27|TRBJ1-1|NA
CASSPTGGPEAFF
TGTGCCAGCAGTCCTACAGGGGGGCCTGAAGCTTTCTTT
>TRBD2|TRBV4-3|TRBJ2-1|NA
CASSPSPSGSIDEQFF
TGCGCCAGCAGCCCCTCGCCTAGCGGGAGTATTGATGAGCAGTTCTTC
>TRBD2|TRBV7-9|TRBJ2-1|NA
CASSKDSGRAGNEQFF
TGTGCCAGCAGCAAAGATAGCGGGAGGGCGGGGAATGAGCAGTTCTTC
>TRBD1|TRBV27|TRBJ2-7|NA
CASGGQGRAEQYF
TGTGCCAGCGGTGGACAGGGGAGGGCCGAGCAGTACTTC